The 15 T cell receptor beta chains in this list originate from one sample, sequenced in a study of blood T cell repertoires in COVID-19. The data were produced by immunoSEQ multiplex PCR, yet TCRdb's version contains in-frame clones alone and is incomplete. The data show roughly 330,000 clones, with more than 75% seen just once and 5.3% held by the top ten. The sample comprised PBMCs or T cells enriched from blood (not recorded which). Every receptor here comes from a woman aged 25 to 45 who had recovered from COVID-19.

The rearrangement joins TRBV5-6 to TRBJ2-5, with no clear D. The CDR3 is made up of 15 amino acids. Trimming took off 1 base at V and 2 bases at J, with 12 bases between the two ends. Germline CDR1 and CDR2: SGHDT and YYEEEE. DNA of the CDR3: TGTGCCAGCAGCTTGTCCTCCGGCGGTCAAGAGACCCAGTACTTC. Translated, it gives CASSLSSGGQETQYF.

The V gene is TRBV5-5, the J gene TRBJ1-1; 10 bases agree with TRBD1. J lost 11 bases, V lost 4 bases, and 11 bases had no gene match. Germline values: CDR1 SGHKS, CDR2 YYEKEE (reference sequence). The CDR3 is 14 residues long. The CDR3 bases are TGTGCCAGCAGCCCCCGGGACAGGGGCTCCGGGGCTTTCTTT. It yields the protein CASSPRDRGSGAFF.

V and J are TRBV14 and TRBJ1-1; 8 nucleotides match TRBD1. The germline CDR1 and CDR2 sequences are SGHDN and FVKESK. After removal of 2 bases from V and 2 bases from J, the junction contained 4 bases not matched to a gene. The CDR3 runs to 15 residues. The CDR3 DNA sequence: TGTGCCAGCAGCCAATGGGGGACAGGAAACACTGAAGCTTTCTTT. It yields the protein CASSQWGTGNTEAFF.

The rearrangement links TRBV27 to TRBJ1-6; 7 positions match TRBD1. The CDR3 has 16 amino acids. V lost 5 bases to trimming and J lost 8 bases; unmatched junction nucleotides: 12. CDR1 and CDR2 (germline): MNHEY, SMNVEV (reference sequence). CDR3 bases: TGTGCCAGCAGTCCAGACAGGGTGGGGGCCTATTCACCCCTCCACTTT. It codes for CASSPDRVGAYSPLHF.

The rearrangement uses TRBV4-3 and TRBJ1-6, with a weak D call TRBD1 (6 bases). V was cut by 4 bases and J by 10 bases, with 14 bases left in between. The CDR3 length is 14 residues. Germline V CDR1 and CDR2: LGHNA, YSLEER. The CDR3 region is CASSPGQKQSPLHF. DNA for the CDR3: TGCGCCAGCAGCCCCGGACAGAAACAATCACCCCTCCACTTT.

The chain joins TRBV19 to TRBJ1-4, with 8 bases that match TRBD1. V lost 6 bases and J lost 8; bases outside the gene matches: 8. CDR1 and CDR2 from the germline V gene are LNHDA and SQIVND (reference sequence). The CDR3 sequence is 14 residues long. CDR3 sequence: CASSWTGSAEKLFF. The CDR3 DNA follows: TGTGCCAGTAGCTGGACAGGGTCGGCCGAAAAACTGTTTTTT.

The gene calls are TRBV27 and TRBJ2-7; 10 bases map to TRBD1. From germline, CDR1 is MNHEY and CDR2 SMNVEV (reference sequence). There are 16 residues in the CDR3. Trimming took 7 bases from V and 5 from J; bases not matched to a gene: 14. DNA of the CDR3: TGTGCCAGCAACAGCTTCTCGGACAGGGGGGGGAACGAGCAGTACTTC. This encodes CASNSFSDRGGNEQYF.

The gene calls are TRBV15 and TRBJ1-5, with 8 bases that match TRBD1. CDR3 size: 16 residues. CDR1 is LNHNV, CDR2 YYDKDF, per germline (reference sequence). V shed 3 bases, J shed 6 bases, and the junction held 10 bases outside the gene matches. CDR3 sequence: CATSSQTGDGGQPQHF. CDR3 in DNA: TGTGCCACCAGCAGTCAGACAGGGGATGGAGGTCAGCCCCAGCATTTT.

The V and J genes are TRBV13 and TRBJ2-3; 13 nucleotides align to TRBD2. The CDR3 loop spans 17 amino acids. CDR1 and CDR2 from the germline V gene are PRHDT and FYEKMQ (reference sequence). J gave up 1 base and V 5 bases, and 6 bases lay outside the gene matches. CDR3 DNA sequence: TGTGCCAGCAGCGCCCGGACTAGCGGGGGAGGCACAGATACGCAGTATTTT. Its translation is CASSARTSGGGTDTQYF.

The J gene is TRBJ2-5, the V gene TRBV2, with D perhaps matching TRBD2 (6 bases). This CDR3 has 15 amino acids. V was clipped by 10 bases and J by 1 base, with 19 bases between them. Germline V gene lookup returns CDR1 SNHLY and CDR2 FYNNEI. The CDR3: CATSGGVLPQETQYF. The CDR3 DNA reads TGTGCCACCTCCGGCGGGGTCCTACCCCAAGAGACCCAGTACTTC. The full variable domain, its missing parts supplied by reference TRBV2 and TRBJ2-5, is EPEVTQTPSHQVTQMGQEVILRCVPISNHLYFYWYRQILGQKVEFLVSFYNNEISEKSEIFDDQFSVERPDGSNFTLKIRSTKLEDSAMYFCATSGGVLPQETQYFGPGTRLLVL.

CDR3 sequence: CAVRAPRTYNSPLHF. CDR3 in DNA: TGTGCCGTGAGGGCCCCGAGGACCTATAATTCACCCCTCCACTTT. The chain joins TRBV7-3 to TRBJ1-6; D is unclear. Per the germline V gene, CDR1 is SGHTA and CDR2 is FQGTGA. The CDR3 totals 15 residues. V shed 11 bases and J shed 2 bases, with 16 bases lying between them.

This clone showed up just once. The J gene is TRBJ1-4, the V gene TRBV5-1; 7 nucleotides agree with TRBD1. Trimming removed 0 bases from V and 3 bases from J; junction bases left unmatched: 5. Germline V gene data show CDR1 as SGHRS and CDR2 as YFSETQ. There are 16 residues in the CDR3. Written as DNA, the CDR3 is TGCGCCAGCAGCTTGGCGGGGACAGTGGCTAATGAAAAACTGTTTTTT. Its translation: CASSLAGTVANEKLFF.

This chain uses TRBV5-1 with TRBJ2-1; 7 bases fit TRBD2. The germline V gene encodes CDR1 SGHRS and CDR2 YFSETQ. CDR3 length: 16 residues. The V and J ends lost 6 bases and 3 bases, in that order; junction bases with no gene match: 12. The CDR3 sequence: CASTTSWGGDYNEQFF. DNA of the CDR3: TGCGCCAGCACTACTTCGTGGGGGGGAGACTACAATGAGCAGTTCTTC.

A single count supports this clone. The chain recombines TRBV7-9 with TRBJ1-5, with a possible D match to TRBD1 (5 bases). CDR1 and CDR2 from the germline V gene are SEHNR and FQNEAQ (reference sequence). V lost 5 bases and J lost 3, with 11 bases in between. The CDR3 sequence is 14 residues long. The CDR3 DNA follows: TGTGCCAGCAGCCATCAGGGTAACAATCAGCCCCAGCATTTT. It encodes CASSHQGNNQPQHF.

This clone was seen only once. V usage is TRBV19 and J usage is TRBJ1-2, with 9 bases fitting TRBD1. Germline CDR1 reads LNHDA; CDR2 reads SQIVND (reference sequence). After removal of 5 bases from V and 2 bases from J, the junction contained 6 bases not matched to a gene. The CDR3 sequence is 15 residues long. CDR3 coding DNA: TGTGCCAGTAGTCCCAGGGACAGGGTGAACTATGGCTACACCTTC. It specifies CASSPRDRVNYGYTF.